This T cell receptor (beta chain) was observed in a study of blood T cells in healthy people across ages. Peripheral blood samples of around 9.3 milliliters were drawn from each donor. The amount of total RNA extracted per sample was at least 5.5 micrograms. For the second PCR, which ran for 7 to 11 cycles, a sample-barcoded 5' primer and a J-beta primer mix were used. TCRdb itself ran the 5' RACE reads through MiXCR, one entry per CDR3 protein. Of fewer than 900,000 distinct CDR3 sequences in the sample, roughly 50% are singletons; the top ten hold about 32%. This clonotype came up a few times. The specimen was blood. This TCR came from a woman aged 60-75 years in good health.

The CDR3 DNA sequence: TGTGCCAGCACCCAGAGGCAGGGGGCCACAGATACGCAGTATTTT. Translated: CASTQRQGATDTQYF. The V gene is TRBV7-2, the J gene TRBJ2-3, with TRBD1 identical over 8 bases. The CDR3 extends over 15 amino acids. The V segment lost 7 bases and the J segment 2 bases; nucleotides outside the gene matches: 8. CDR1 SGHTA and CDR2 FQGNSA come from the germline V gene.